This T cell receptor (beta chain) was captured by sequencing in a study of blood T cell repertoires in COVID-19. Remarks on this clone: Other DNA sequences within the sample encode an identical CDR3.

With 1 base removed from V and 3 bases from J, the gap between germline ends came to 10 bases. Germline CDR1 SEHNR, CDR2 FQNEAQ (reference sequence). The CDR3 spans 16 residues. Profiled with immunoSEQ multiplex PCR; TCRdb holds only in-frame clones, not every one. The sample consists of just over 300,000 clones, more than 75% of them appearing once. The sample consisted of PBMCs or T cells enriched from blood (not recorded which). This receptor was identified in a man under 40 who had recovered from COVID-19. The chain recombines TRBV7-9 with TRBJ2-6; possibly TRBD1 for D (6 bases). In DNA, the CDR3 is TGTGCCAGCAGCTTAGGGGGGCATAGTGGGGCCAACGTCCTGACTTTC. Amino acid sequence: CASSLGGHSGANVLTF.